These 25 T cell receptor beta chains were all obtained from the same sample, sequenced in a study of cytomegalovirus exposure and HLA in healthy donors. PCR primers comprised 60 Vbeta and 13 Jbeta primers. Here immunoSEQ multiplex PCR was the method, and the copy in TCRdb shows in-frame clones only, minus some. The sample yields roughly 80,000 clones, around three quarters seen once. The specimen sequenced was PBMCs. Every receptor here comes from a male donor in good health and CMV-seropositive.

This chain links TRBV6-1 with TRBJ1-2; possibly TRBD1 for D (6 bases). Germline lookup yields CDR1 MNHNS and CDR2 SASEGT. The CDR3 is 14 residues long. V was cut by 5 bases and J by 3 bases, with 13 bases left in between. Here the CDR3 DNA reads TGTGCCAGCAGTCCCCCGGGACACTACTATGGCTACACCTTC. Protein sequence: CASSPPGHYYGYTF.

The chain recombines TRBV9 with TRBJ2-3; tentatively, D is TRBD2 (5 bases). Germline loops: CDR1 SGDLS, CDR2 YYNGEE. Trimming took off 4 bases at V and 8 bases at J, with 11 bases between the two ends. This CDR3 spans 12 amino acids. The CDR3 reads CASSSRGGTQYF. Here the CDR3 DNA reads TGTGCCAGCAGCTCTCGGGGTGGTACGCAGTATTTT.

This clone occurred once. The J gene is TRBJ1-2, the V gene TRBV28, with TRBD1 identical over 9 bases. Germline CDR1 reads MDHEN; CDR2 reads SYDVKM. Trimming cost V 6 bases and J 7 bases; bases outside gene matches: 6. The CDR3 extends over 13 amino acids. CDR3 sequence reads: CASRDRGGLGYTF. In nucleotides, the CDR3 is TGTGCCAGCAGAGACAGGGGGGGACTTGGCTACACCTTC.

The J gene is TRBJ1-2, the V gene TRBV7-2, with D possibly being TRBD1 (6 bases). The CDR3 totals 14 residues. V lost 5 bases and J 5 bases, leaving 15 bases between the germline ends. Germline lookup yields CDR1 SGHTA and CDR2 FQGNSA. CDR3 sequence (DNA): TGTGCCAGCAGCCGTCAACAGGGTCGATATGGCTACACCTTC. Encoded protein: CASSRQQGRYGYTF.

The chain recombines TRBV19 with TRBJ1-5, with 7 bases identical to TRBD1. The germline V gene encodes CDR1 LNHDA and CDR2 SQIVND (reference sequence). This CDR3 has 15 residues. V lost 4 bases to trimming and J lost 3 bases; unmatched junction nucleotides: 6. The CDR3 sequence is CASSTKTGPNQPQHF. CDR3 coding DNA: TGTGCCAGTAGTACCAAGACAGGGCCCAATCAGCCCCAGCATTTT.

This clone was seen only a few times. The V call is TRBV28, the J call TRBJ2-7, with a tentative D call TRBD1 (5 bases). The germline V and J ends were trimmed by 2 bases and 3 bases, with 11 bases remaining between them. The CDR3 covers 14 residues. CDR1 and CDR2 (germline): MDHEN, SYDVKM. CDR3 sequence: CASSLPGINYEQYF. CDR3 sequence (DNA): TGTGCCAGCAGTTTACCAGGGATTAACTACGAGCAGTACTTC. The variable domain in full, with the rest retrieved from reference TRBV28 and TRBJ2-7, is DVKVTQSSRYLVKRTGEKVFLECVQDMDHENMFWYRQDPGLGLRLIYFSYDVKMKEKGDIPEGYSVSREKKERFSLILESASTNQTSMYLCASSLPGINYEQYFGPGTRLTVT.

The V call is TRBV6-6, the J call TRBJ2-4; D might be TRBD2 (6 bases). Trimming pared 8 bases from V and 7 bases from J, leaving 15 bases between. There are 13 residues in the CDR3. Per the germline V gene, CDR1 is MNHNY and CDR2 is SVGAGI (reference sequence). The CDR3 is CASSTRAGNIQYF. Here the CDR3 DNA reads TGTGCCAGCTCAACCAGGGCGGGGAACATTCAGTACTTC.

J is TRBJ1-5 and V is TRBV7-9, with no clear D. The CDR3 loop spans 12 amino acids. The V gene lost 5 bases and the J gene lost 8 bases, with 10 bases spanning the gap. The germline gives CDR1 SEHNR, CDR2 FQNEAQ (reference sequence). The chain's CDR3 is CASSREREPQHF. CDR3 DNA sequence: TGTGCCAGCAGCCGCGAGCGAGAGCCCCAGCATTTT.

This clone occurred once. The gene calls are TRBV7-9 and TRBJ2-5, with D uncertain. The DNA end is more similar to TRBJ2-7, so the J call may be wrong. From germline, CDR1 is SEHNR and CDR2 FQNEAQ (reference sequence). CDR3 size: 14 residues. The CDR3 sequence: CASSLRHATYEQYF. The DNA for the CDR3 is TGTGCCAGCAGCTTGCGACATGCCACCTACGAGCAGTACTTC.

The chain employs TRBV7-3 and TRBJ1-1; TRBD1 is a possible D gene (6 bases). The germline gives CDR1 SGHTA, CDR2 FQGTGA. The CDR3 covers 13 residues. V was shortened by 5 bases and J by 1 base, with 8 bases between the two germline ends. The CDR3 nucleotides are TGTGCCAGCAGCGTACAGGGGAACACTGAAGCTTTCTTT. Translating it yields CASSVQGNTEAFF.

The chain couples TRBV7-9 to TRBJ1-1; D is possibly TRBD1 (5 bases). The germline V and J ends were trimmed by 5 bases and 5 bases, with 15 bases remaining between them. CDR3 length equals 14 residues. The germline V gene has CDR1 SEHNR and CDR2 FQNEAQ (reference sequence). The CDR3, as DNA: TGTGCCAGCAGCCCCACGGGGCGGGGTACTGAAGCTTTCTTT. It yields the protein CASSPTGRGTEAFF.

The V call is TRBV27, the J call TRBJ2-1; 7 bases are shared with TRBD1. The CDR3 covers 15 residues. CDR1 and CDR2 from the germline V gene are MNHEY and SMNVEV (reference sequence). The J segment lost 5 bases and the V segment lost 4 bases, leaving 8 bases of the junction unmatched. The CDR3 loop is CASSSSTGLDNEQFF. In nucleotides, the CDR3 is TGTGCCAGCAGTTCATCGACAGGGCTGGACAATGAGCAGTTCTTC.

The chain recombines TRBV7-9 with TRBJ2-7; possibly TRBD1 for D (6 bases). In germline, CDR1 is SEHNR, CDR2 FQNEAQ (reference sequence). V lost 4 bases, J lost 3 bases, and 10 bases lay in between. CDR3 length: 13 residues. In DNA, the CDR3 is TGTGCCAGCAGCTCGGGACACTACTACGAGCAGTACTTC. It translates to CASSSGHYYEQYF.

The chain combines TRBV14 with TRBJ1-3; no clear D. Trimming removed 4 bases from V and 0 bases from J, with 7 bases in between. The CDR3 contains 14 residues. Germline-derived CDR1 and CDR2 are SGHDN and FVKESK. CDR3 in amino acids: CASSLGLSGNTIYF. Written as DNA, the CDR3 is TGTGCCAGCAGCCTCGGTCTCTCTGGAAACACCATATATTTT.

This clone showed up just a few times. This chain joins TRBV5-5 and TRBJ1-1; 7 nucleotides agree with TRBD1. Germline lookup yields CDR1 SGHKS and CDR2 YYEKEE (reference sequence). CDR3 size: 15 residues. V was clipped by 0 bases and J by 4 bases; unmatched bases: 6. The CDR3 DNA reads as TGTGCCAGCAGCTTGGCTTCCGCAGGGGGCACTGAAGCTTTCTTT. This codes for CASSLASAGGTEAFF.

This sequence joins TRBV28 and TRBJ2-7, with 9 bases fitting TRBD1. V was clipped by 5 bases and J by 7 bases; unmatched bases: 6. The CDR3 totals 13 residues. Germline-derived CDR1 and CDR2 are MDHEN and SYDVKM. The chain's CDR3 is CASSPGDREEQYF. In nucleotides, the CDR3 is TGTGCCAGCAGTCCCGGGGACAGGGAAGAGCAGTACTTC.

The CDR3 region is CASSEAGAEPYNEQFF. DNA for the CDR3: TGTGCCAGCAGCGAGGCGGGGGCAGAACCCTACAATGAGCAGTTCTTC. This chain joins TRBV9 and TRBJ2-1, with D maybe TRBD2 (7 bases). V gave up 3 bases and J gave up 2 bases, with 15 bases separating them. The CDR3 is made up of 16 amino acids. The germline V gene has CDR1 SGDLS and CDR2 YYNGEE.

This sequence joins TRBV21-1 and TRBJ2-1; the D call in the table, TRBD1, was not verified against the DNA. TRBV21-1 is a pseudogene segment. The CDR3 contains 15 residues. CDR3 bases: TGTGCCAGCAGCAACCCTCCCCTACTTACAGAAGTGGAGTTCTTC. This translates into CASSNPPLLTEVEFF.

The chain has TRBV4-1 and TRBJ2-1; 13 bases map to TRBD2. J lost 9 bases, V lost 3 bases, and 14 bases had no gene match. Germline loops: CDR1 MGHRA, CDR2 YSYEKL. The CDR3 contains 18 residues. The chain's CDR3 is CASSHLLFTSGRAPEQFF. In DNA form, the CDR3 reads TGCGCCAGCAGCCATCTCTTGTTTACTAGCGGGAGGGCCCCTGAGCAGTTCTTC.

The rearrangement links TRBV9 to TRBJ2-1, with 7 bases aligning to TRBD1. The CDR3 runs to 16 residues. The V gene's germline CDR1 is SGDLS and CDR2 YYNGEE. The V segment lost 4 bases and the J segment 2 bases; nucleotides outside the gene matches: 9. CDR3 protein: CASSTSGQTTYNEQFF. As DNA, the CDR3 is TGTGCCAGCAGCACCTCGGGACAGACCACCTACAATGAGCAGTTCTTC.

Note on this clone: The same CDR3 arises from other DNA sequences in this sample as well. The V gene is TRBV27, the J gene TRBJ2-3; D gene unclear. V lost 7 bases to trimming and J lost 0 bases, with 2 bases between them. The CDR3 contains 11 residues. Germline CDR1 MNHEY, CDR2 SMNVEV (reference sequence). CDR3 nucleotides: TGTGCCAGCACTAGCACAGATACGCAGTATTTT. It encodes CASTSTDTQYF.

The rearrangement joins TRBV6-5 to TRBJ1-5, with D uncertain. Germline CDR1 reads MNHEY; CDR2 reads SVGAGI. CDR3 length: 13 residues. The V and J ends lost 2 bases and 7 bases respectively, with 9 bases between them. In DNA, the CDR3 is TGTGCCAGCAGTTACGATGGAGGCCAGCCCCAGCATTTT. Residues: CASSYDGGQPQHF.

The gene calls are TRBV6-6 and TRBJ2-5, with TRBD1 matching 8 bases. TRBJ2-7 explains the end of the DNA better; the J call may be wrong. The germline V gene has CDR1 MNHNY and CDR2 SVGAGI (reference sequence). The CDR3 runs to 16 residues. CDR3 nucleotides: TGTGCCAGCAGATCTGACGGGACAGGAAGCTCCTACGAGCAGTACTTC. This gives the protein CASRSDGTGSSYEQYF.

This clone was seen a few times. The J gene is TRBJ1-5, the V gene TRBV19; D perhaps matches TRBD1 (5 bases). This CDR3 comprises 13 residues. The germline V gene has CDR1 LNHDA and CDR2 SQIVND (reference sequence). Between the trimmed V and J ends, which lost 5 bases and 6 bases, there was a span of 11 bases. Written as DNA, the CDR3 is TGTGCCAGTAGTCGGGGGTGGGGTCAGCCCCAGCATTTT. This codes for CASSRGWGQPQHF.

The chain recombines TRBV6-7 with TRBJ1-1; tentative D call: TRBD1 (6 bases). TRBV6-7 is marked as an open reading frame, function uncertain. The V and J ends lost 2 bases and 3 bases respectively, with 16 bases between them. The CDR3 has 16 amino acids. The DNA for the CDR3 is TGTGCCAGCAGTTACCCATCAACAGGGAGGGACACTGAAGCTTTCTTT. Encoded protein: CASSYPSTGRDTEAFF.